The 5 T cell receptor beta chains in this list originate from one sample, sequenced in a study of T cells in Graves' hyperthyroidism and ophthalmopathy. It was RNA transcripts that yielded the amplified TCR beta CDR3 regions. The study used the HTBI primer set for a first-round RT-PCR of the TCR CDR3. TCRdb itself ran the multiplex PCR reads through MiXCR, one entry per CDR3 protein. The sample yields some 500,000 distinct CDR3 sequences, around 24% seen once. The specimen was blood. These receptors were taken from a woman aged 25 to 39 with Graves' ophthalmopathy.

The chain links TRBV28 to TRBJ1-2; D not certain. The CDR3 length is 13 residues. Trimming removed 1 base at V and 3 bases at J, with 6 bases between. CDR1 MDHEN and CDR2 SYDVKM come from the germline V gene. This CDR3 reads CASSLLQDYGYTF. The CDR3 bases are TGTGCCAGCAGTTTATTGCAGGACTATGGCTACACCTTC.

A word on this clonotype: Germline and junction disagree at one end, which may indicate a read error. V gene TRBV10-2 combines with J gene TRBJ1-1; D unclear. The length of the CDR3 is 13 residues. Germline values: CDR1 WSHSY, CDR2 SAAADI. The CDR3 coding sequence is TGCGCCAGCGATTTGACGGGGAACACTGAAGCCTTCTTT. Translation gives CASDLTGNTEAFF.

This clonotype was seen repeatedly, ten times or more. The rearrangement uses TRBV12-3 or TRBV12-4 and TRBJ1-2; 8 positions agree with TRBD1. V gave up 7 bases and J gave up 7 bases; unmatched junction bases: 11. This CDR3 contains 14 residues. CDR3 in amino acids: CASTGQGPWGGYTF. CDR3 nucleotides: TGTGCCAGCACCGGACAGGGCCCTTGGGGTGGCTACACCTTC.

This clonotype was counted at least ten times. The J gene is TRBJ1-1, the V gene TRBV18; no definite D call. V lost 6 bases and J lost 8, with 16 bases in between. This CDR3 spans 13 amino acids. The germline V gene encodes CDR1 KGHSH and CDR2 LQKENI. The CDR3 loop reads CASSQIEGEEAFF. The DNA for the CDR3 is TGTGCCAGCTCCCAGATTGAGGGAGAGGAAGCTTTCTTT.

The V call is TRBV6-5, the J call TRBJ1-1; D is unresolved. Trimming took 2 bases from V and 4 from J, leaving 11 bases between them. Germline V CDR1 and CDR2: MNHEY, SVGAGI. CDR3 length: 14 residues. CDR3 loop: CASSYVGRPTEAFF. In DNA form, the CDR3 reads TGTGCCAGCAGTTACGTCGGGAGACCCACTGAAGCTTTCTTT.